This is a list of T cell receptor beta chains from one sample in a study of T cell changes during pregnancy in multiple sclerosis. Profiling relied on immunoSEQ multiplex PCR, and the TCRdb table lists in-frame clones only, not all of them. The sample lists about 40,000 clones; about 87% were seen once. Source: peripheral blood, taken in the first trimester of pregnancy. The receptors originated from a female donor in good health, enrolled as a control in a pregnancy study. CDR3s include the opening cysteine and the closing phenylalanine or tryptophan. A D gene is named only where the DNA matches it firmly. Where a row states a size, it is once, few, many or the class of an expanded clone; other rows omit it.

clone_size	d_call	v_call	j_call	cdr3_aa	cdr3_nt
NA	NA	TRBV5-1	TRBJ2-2	CASSLKVGANTGELFF	TGCGCCAGCAGCTTGAAGGTTGGAGCGAACACCGGGGAGCTGTTTTTT
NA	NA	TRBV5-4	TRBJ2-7	CASSPASSYEQYF	TGTGCCAGCAGCCCAGCGAGCTCCTACGAGCAGTACTTC
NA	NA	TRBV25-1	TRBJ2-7	CASSEYTRNEQYF	TGTGCCAGCAGTGAATATACCAGGAACGAGCAGTACTTC
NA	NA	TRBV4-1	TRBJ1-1	CASSQAVMNTEAFF	TGCGCCAGCAGCCAAGCGGTTATGAACACTGAAGCTTTCTTT
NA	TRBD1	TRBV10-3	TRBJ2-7	CAIIGDSSDEQYF	TGTGCCATCATCGGGGACAGTTCCGACGAGCAGTACTTC
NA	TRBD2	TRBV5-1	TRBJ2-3	CASSPRGSGPTDTQYF	TGCGCCAGCAGCCCAAGGGGTAGCGGGCCTACAGATACGCAGTATTTT
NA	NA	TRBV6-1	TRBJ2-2	CASSEGLDTGELFF	TGTGCCAGCAGCGAGGGTTTGGACACCGGGGAGCTGTTTTTT
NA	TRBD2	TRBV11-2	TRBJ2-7	CASSLVQGGYYEQYF	TGTGCCAGCAGCTTAGTGCAGGGAGGGTACTACGAGCAGTACTTC
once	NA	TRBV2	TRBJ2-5	CASGRTGLKETQYF	TGTGCCAGCGGGAGGACGGGACTCAAAGAGACCCAGTACTTC
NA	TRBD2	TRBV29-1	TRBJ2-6	CSVEGGGSGANVLTF	TGCAGCGTTGAGGGGGGGGGATCTGGGGCCAACGTCCTGACTTTC
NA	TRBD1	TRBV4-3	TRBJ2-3	CASSQDPPGTGGSDTQYF	TGCGCCAGCAGCCAAGATCCCCCCGGGACAGGGGGGTCAGATACGCAGTATTTT
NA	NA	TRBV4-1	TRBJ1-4	CASSMLGPRANEKLFF	TGCGCCAGCAGCATGCTGGGCCCCCGTGCTAATGAAAAACTGTTTTTT
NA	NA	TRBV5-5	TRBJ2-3	CASSIPPGQLNTDTQYF	TGTGCCAGCAGCATTCCGCCGGGACAACTAAACACAGATACGCAGTATTTT
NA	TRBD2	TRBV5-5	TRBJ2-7	CASSPSGTSGRYYEQYF	TGTGCCAGCAGCCCATCCGGGACTAGCGGGAGATACTACGAGCAGTACTTC
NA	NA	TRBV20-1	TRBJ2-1	CSAQPTNEQFF	TGCAGTGCTCAGCCGACTAATGAGCAGTTCTTC
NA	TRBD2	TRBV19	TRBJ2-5	CASSDATSGGAKTQYF	TGTGCCAGTAGTGATGCTACTAGCGGGGGGGCGAAGACCCAGTACTTC
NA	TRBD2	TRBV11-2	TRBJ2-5	CASSLGASGRQETQYF	TGTGCCAGCAGCTTAGGGGCTAGCGGGAGACAAGAGACCCAGTACTTC
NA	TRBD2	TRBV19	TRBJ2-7	CASSIQAGAYEQYF	TGTGCCAGTAGTATTCAAGCGGGAGCCTACGAGCAGTACTTC
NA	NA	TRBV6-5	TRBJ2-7	CASSYRQGSSYEQYF	TGTGCCAGCAGTTACAGGCAGGGGAGCTCCTACGAGCAGTACTTC
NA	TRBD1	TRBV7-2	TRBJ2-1	CASSPSDRGGYNEQFF	TGTGCCAGCAGCCCTAGCGACAGGGGGGGCTACAATGAGCAGTTCTTC
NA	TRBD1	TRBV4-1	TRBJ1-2	CASSQVYPGTGEGYTF	TGCGCCAGCAGCCAAGTATACCCTGGGACAGGAGAAGGCTACACCTTC
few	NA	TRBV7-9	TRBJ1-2	CASSLGPGYGYTF	TGTGCCAGCAGCTTAGGCCCAGGGTATGGCTACACCTTC
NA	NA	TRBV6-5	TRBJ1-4	CASRDTGSEKLFF	TGTGCCAGCAGGGACACTGGTAGTGAAAAACTGTTTTTT
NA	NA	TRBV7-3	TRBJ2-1	CASSDPYEGSYNEQFF	TGTGCCAGCAGCGATCCCTATGAGGGCTCCTACAATGAGCAGTTCTTC
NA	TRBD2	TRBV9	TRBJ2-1	CASSVVSGRKYNEQFF	TGTGCCAGCAGCGTAGTTAGCGGGAGGAAATACAATGAGCAGTTCTTC
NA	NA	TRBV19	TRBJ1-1	CASSPLGQSGTEAFF	TGTGCCAGTAGTCCCTTAGGACAGAGTGGAACTGAAGCTTTCTTT
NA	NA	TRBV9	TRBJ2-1	CASSVAEASYNEQFF	TGTGCCAGCAGCGTAGCGGAGGCCTCCTACAATGAGCAGTTCTTC
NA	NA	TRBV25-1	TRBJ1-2	CASSEQANYGYTF	TGTGCCAGCAGTGAACAAGCAAACTATGGCTACACCTTC
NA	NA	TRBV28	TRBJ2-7	CASSNRGPVNYEQYF	TGTGCCAGCAGCAACCGAGGGCCGGTGAACTACGAGCAGTACTTC
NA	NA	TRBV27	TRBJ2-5	CASSFDGTRGFRGDQYF	TGTGCCAGCAGTTTCGACGGGACACGGGGATTTCGGGGGGACCAGTACTTC
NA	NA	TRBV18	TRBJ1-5	CASSLQGGENQPQHF	TGTGCCAGCTCACTTCAAGGGGGGGAAAATCAGCCCCAGCATTTT
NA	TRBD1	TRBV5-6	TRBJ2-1	CASSPDRIENEQFF	TGTGCCAGCAGCCCGGACAGGATCGAAAATGAGCAGTTCTTC
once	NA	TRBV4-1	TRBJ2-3	CASSQGGFPGGDTQYF	TGCGCCAGCAGCCAAGGAGGCTTTCCCGGGGGAGATACGCAGTATTTT
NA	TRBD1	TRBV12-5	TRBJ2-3	CASGFPRDRCTDTQYF	TGTGCTAGTGGTTTCCCCCGGGACAGGTGCACAGATACGCAGTATTTT
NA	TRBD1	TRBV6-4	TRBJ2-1	CASSDAGTGDYNEQFF	TGTGCCAGCAGTGACGCCGGGACAGGGGACTACAATGAGCAGTTCTTC
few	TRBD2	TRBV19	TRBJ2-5	CASSIGTSGDQETQYF	TGTGCCAGTAGTATCGGGACTAGCGGGGACCAAGAGACCCAGTACTTC
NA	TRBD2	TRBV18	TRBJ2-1	CASSDSGSTSYNEQFF	TGTGCCAGCTCAGATAGCGGGAGCACCTCCTACAATGAGCAGTTCTTC
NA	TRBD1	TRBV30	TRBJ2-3	CAWSVTGGPADTQYF	TGTGCCTGGAGTGTTACAGGGGGACCAGCAGATACGCAGTATTTT
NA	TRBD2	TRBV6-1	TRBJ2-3	CASSEGAGALDTQYF	TGTGCCAGCAGTGAAGGTGCGGGAGCTTTAGATACGCAGTATTTT
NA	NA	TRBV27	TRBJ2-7	CASSLRGSYEQYF	TGTGCCAGCAGTCTCAGGGGCTCCTACGAGCAGTACTTC
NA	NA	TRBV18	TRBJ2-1	CASSPPWAGLGNEQFF	TGTGCCAGCTCACCACCCTGGGCAGGCTTGGGCAATGAGCAGTTCTTC
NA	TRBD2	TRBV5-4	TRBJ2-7	CASSQTPGLALYEQYF	TGTGCCAGCAGCCAAACCCCGGGACTAGCTCTCTACGAGCAGTACTTC
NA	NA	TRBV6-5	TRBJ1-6	CASSRQGGSPLHF	TGTGCCAGCAGTCGGCAGGGAGGATCACCCCTCCACTTT